This T cell receptor (beta chain) was observed in a study of blood T cell repertoires in COVID-19. Study background: COVID-19 samples, acute and convalescent, were from the United States, Italy and Spain. T cells, B-cell-depleted T cells, or PBMCs provided the cDNA or gDNA that served as material.

This CDR3 has 14 amino acids. V lost 0 bases, J lost 5 bases, and 1 base stayed unmatched. The germline CDR1 and CDR2 sequences are SGHVS and FQNEAQ. The authors' processing: For nucleated cells, counts were estimated from reference gene primer amplification. Profiled with immunoSEQ multiplex PCR; TCRdb holds only in-frame clones, not every one. V, J and clone size reflect that table, while D and trimming were determined from the DNA. The sample lists 150,000 or so clones; 84% were seen once. This clone was recorded once. The chain uses TRBV7-8 and TRBJ1-5; TRBD1 agrees at 7 bases. The TCR was taken from a human donor in a cohort sampled during active COVID-19. The source material was peripheral blood. The CDR3 DNA reads as TGTGCCAGCAGCTTAGCCGACAGGGATCAGCCCCAGCATTTT. Protein product: CASSLADRDQPQHF.